The 13 T cell receptor beta chains presented below share a single source sample, sequenced in a study of T cell repertoires in cytomegalovirus infection. TCRdb reprocessed the reads with MiXCR, giving one entry per CDR3 protein. The sample yields just over 150,000 distinct CDR3 sequences, around 20% seen once. What was sequenced was PBMCs. The receptors derive from a human donor in good health (CMV status not recorded). Some clones in this sample may be carry-over from other donors' samples.

This clonotype was observed at least ten times. The chain couples TRBV7-9 to TRBJ2-6; 9 positions agree with TRBD1. J was trimmed by 0 bases and V by 4 bases; bases with no gene match: 7. The germline CDR1 and CDR2 sequences are SEHNR and FQNEAQ (reference sequence). The CDR3 runs to 18 residues. CDR3 residues: CASSYLRDRDSGANVLTF. CDR3 DNA sequence: TGTGCCAGCAGCTACCTCCGGGACAGGGACTCTGGGGCCAACGTCCTGACTTTC.

The chain employs TRBV9 and TRBJ2-5; the match to TRBD1 covers 8 bases. The germline CDR1 and CDR2 sequences are SGDLS and YYNGEE. CDR3 size: 14 residues. V dropped 3 bases and J dropped 5; count of bases not matched to a gene: 6. CDR3 DNA sequence: TGTGCCAGCAGCGAGGACAGGGTGACGGAGACCCAGTACTTC. This codes for CASSEDRVTETQYF. Filled out from reference TRBV9 and TRBJ2-5, the complete variable domain reads DSGVTQTPKHLITATGQRVTLRCSPRSGDLSVYWYQQSLDQGLQFLIQYYNGEERAKGNILERFSAQQFPDLHSELNLSSLELGDSALYFCASSEDRVTETQYFGPGTRLLVL.

Ten or more counts support this clonotype. This chain links TRBV12-3 or TRBV12-4 with TRBJ1-2; perhaps TRBD1 as D (5 bases). Trimming left V 6 bases short and J 4 bases short, with 12 bases between. CDR3 length: 13 residues. The CDR3 region is CASSPRDGYGYTF. The CDR3 coding sequence is TGTGCCAGCAGCCCCCGGGACGGCTATGGCTACACCTTC.

Concerning this clonotype itself: A much larger clone lies one base from this, so it may be a read error. The gene calls are TRBV7-2 and TRBJ1-5, with 8 bases identical to TRBD1. Germline V gives CDR1 SGHTA, CDR2 FQGNSA. This CDR3 contains 15 residues. The V segment lost 1 base and the J segment 4 bases; nucleotides outside the gene matches: 3. In DNA, the CDR3 is TGTGCCAGCAGCTTAGGACAGGGGCCGAATCAGCCCCAGCATTTT. It is translated as CASSLGQGPNQPQHF.

This clonotype occurred many times. The J gene is TRBJ2-2, the V gene TRBV7-2, with D possibly being TRBD1 or TRBD2 (5 bases each). The CDR3 is 16 amino acids. The germline V and J ends were trimmed by 1 base and 3 bases, with 12 bases remaining between them. CDR1 is SGHTA and CDR2 is FQGNSA in the germline V gene. This CDR3 is CASSLVPGPYTGELFF. In DNA form, the CDR3 reads TGTGCCAGCAGCTTAGTGCCGGGGCCTTACACCGGGGAGCTGTTTTTT.

This clonotype has a handful of counts. The chain uses TRBV4-1 and TRBJ2-1; the match to TRBD2 covers 15 bases. The CDR3 is made up of 16 amino acids. The ends lost 2 bases at V and 7 bases at J; junction bases unmatched: 3. Per the germline V gene, CDR1 is MGHRA and CDR2 is YSYEKL. The CDR3 coding sequence is TGCGCCAGCAGCCAATCAGGGACTAGCGGGAGGAATGAGCAGTTCTTC. Amino acid sequence: CASSQSGTSGRNEQFF.

This clonotype came up a few times. This rearrangement joins TRBV19 to TRBJ2-2; D is unclear. Between the trimmed V and J ends, which lost 11 bases and 7 bases, there was a span of 14 bases. Germline-derived CDR1 and CDR2 are LNHDA and SQIVND (reference sequence). CDR3 length: 12 residues. CDR3 nucleotide sequence: TGTGCCCCCATCGGCCTCCTCGGGGAGCTGTTTTTT. The encoded protein is CAPIGLLGELFF.

This rearrangement joins TRBV12-3 or TRBV12-4 to TRBJ2-5, with no clear D. V was pared by 7 bases and J by 7 bases, with 16 bases between. There are 13 residues in the CDR3. The CDR3 DNA follows: TGTGCCAGCACCGTCTCCGCCCGAAGGACCCAGTACTTC. Its protein product is CASTVSARRTQYF.

The chain couples TRBV29-1 to TRBJ2-7; D is unresolved. In germline, CDR1 is SQVTM, CDR2 ANQGSEA. Trimming took 1 base from V and 2 from J, leaving 6 bases between them. The CDR3 extends over 12 amino acids. This chain's CDR3 is CSVEVGPYEQYF. In DNA, the CDR3 is TGCAGCGTTGAAGTTGGACCCTACGAGCAGTACTTC.

The table lists this clonotype with a few counts. V gene TRBV28 combines with J gene TRBJ2-1, with 10 positions matching TRBD2. The CDR3 has 18 amino acids. The germline V gene encodes CDR1 MDHEN and CDR2 SYDVKM. With V trimmed by 2 bases and J by 7 bases, 14 bases remained unmatched. As DNA, the CDR3 is TGTGCCAGCAGTTTACTCTATCTCCAGCGGGAGGGCGGGAATGAGCAGTTCTTC. Protein sequence: CASSLLYLQREGGNEQFF.

This clonotype appeared many times. The chain links TRBV15 to TRBJ1-5; 7 bases line up with TRBD1. V shed 1 base, J shed 1 base, and the junction held 1 base outside the gene matches. The CDR3 is made up of 15 amino acids. CDR1 and CDR2 (germline): LNHNV, YYDKDF (reference sequence). CDR3 amino acids: CATSRGRGSNQPQHF. As DNA, the CDR3 is TGTGCCACCAGCAGAGGCAGGGGGAGCAATCAGCCCCAGCATTTT.

The gene calls are TRBV28 and TRBJ2-5; 7 nucleotides match TRBD1. This CDR3 is built from 19 residues. From germline, CDR1 is MDHEN and CDR2 SYDVKM. The trim removed 3 bases at V and 4 bases at J, leaving 20 bases unmatched. This CDR3 reads CASSFKTGQQIRYLETQYF. The CDR3 nucleotides are TGTGCCAGCAGTTTTAAGACGGGACAGCAAATCAGATACCTAGAGACCCAGTACTTC.

A few counts support this clonotype. This sequence joins TRBV5-1 and TRBJ1-1; 9 bases map to TRBD1. CDR3 length equals 14 residues. Unmatched junction bases numbered 2, after V lost 0 bases and J lost 5 bases. Germline assignment: CDR1 SGHRS and CDR2 YFSETQ. The CDR3, as DNA: TGCGCCAGCAGCTTGGCGACAGGGGGAACTGAAGCTTTCTTT. Translated: CASSLATGGTEAFF.